The source of this TCR beta chain is a study of CD8+CD57+ T cells in acquired aplastic anemia. Study-wide findings and caveats: The study identified around 28 CD8+ CDR3 sequences shared by patients and controls.

Germline CDR1 is LNHNV and CDR2 is YYDKDF (reference sequence). Trimming pared 0 bases from V and 3 bases from J, leaving 18 bases between. The length of the CDR3 is 17 residues. This clonotype has a handful of counts. Its antigen is undetermined. Selection for sequencing was limited to patients who had shown CD8+CD57+ cell expansion by flow cytometry. Patients, without exception, had severe acquired aplastic anemia. CDR3 and TCR beta VDJ profiling relied on genomic DNA as the template. TCRdb fed the reads into MiXCR, producing one record per CDR3 protein. The sample carries approximately 98,000 distinct CDR3 sequences, 55% to 70% recorded once.

The receptor was isolated from a human donor with aplastic anemia. This chain links TRBV15 with TRBJ2-7, with D unresolved. The sample taken for sequencing was sorted CD4+, CD8+, or CD8+CD57+ T cells (not recorded which) from PBMCs. The CDR3 loop is CATSRDRSGGRIYEQYF. The DNA of the CDR3 is TGTGCCACCAGCAGAGATAGGTCTGGCGGACGGATCTACGAGCAGTACTTC.